The T cell receptor (beta chain) under discussion was sequenced for a study of blood T cells in healthy people across ages. Germline V gene sequence: CDR1 SGHTA, CDR2 FQGNSA. The CDR3 length is 15 residues. V dropped 3 bases and J dropped 2 bases, with 14 bases sitting between them. On this clonotype itself: Its specificity is unknown.

General study results and limits: Donor CMV status, an unknown factor, possibly confounded changes in expanded clonotypes.

Using a J-beta primer mix together with a sample-barcoded 5' primer, a second PCR was run for roughly 6 to 11 cycles. TCRdb used MiXCR to reprocess the 5' RACE reads, holding one entry per CDR3 protein. The sample shows roughly 730,000 distinct CDR3 sequences, around three fifths of them seen only once. This clonotype was obtained from a middle-aged man in good health. The sample was blood. J is TRBJ2-7 and V is TRBV7-2; weak D call: TRBD2 (5 bases). For the CDR3, the DNA is TGTGCCAGCAGCTTGGATATCTCGAGGGCCTACGAGCAGTACTTC. This translates into CASSLDISRAYEQYF.